One TCR beta chain is described in this entry. Its antigen has not been determined. No base qualities exist here, and no much larger clone lies one base off it. The method behind the library was the immunoSEQ multiplex PCR assay. TCRdb retrieved this table from immuneACCESS and kept in-frame rearrangements only. Not all clones are present; in checked studies, unresolved V genes account for under half, and no reason is known for the remainder. The sample table records 75,000 to 95,000 clones; 85% to 95% of these occur just once. The ten largest account for around 2% of the sample. The CDR3 covers 14 residues, taking in both the cysteine and the phenylalanine. Kept here is only the CDR3 DNA, which spans 42 bases and is read in frame from base 1. From the germline V gene, CDR1 is ENHRY and CDR2 is SYGVKD. At the junction V is shortened by 5 bases and J by 2 bases, with 12 bases in between. This entry belongs to a study of T cell changes during pregnancy in multiple sclerosis (dated by TCRdb to between 2018 and 2020). About the study as a whole: In women with multiple sclerosis, the researchers looked at how the T cell repertoire shifted as pregnancy progressed.

The input for sequencing was peripheral blood, taken in the first trimester of pregnancy. This chain joins TRBV10-3 to TRBJ1-1, with the D segment identity uncertain. The receptor was derived from a female donor in good health, enrolled as a control in a pregnancy study. The CDR3 region has the sequence CAISQVNSNTEAFF. The sequenced DNA: TGTGCCATCAGTCAGGTAAACAGTAACACTGAAGCTTTCTTT.